The present entry profiles one T cell receptor (beta chain) with its context. Trimming pared 2 bases from V and 0 bases from J, leaving 12 bases between. Germline CDR1 and CDR2: SNHLY and FYNNEI. The CDR3 is 16 amino acids. The source of the sample is a study of blood T cell repertoires in COVID-19. The assay was immunoSEQ multiplex PCR, and TCRdb's table has in-frame clones only and misses some. The sample carries 120,000 to 150,000 clones, around 80% recorded once. Input material: peripheral blood. The sequence derives from a man aged 55 to 70 with acute or convalescent COVID-19. This sequence joins TRBV2 and TRBJ2-3, with D tentatively TRBD2 (5 bases). The CDR3 bases are TGTGCCAGCAGTGAACAAAGCGGCATAAGCACAGATACGCAGTATTTT. This gives the protein CASSEQSGISTDTQYF.